This TCR beta chain was documented in a study of T cell clonality in common variable immunodeficiency. Findings and limits, study-wide: Shared TCRbeta clones were fewer between CVID subjects than controls.

In its sample, this clone was seen many times. The antigen remains unidentified. The read terminates 3 residues before the CDR3 end, so the remaining end is supplied by the germline J gene. Clones were sequenced by immunoSEQ multiplex PCR, and TCRdb holds only the in-frame ones, with some missing. The sample is made up of some 60,000 clones, none counted only once. The CDR3 has 15 amino acids. Trimming removed 4 bases from V and 3 bases from J; junction bases left unmatched: 6. Looked up from germline, CDR1 is SGHTA and CDR2 is FQGNSA. The sequence was collected from a person aged 18-69 years in good health. Sequenced input: peripheral blood mononuclear cells. The chain carries TRBV7-2 and TRBJ2-7, with 10 bases that match TRBD1. The DNA read from the CDR3 is TGTGCCAGCAGCTCCGCTGACAGGGGGCTCTACGAG. Residues: CASSSADRGLYE. In full, the CDR3 is CASSSADRGLYEQYF. The full variable domain, in which reference TRBV7-2 and TRBJ2-7 provide the parts outside the CDR3, is GAGVSQSPSNKVTEKGKDVELRCDPISGHTALYWYRQSLGQGLEFLIYFQGNSAPDKSGLPSDRFSAERTGGSVSTLTIQRTQQEDSAVYLCASSSADRGLYEQYFGPGTRLTVT.